This TCR beta chain was identified in a study of Ad26.COV2.S vaccination and SARS-CoV-2 variants. Study at large: The donor participated in the COV1001 trial, in its Ad26.COV2.S arm. Intramuscular Ad26.COV2.S doses were given once or twice, 56 days apart. Study-wide results and limits: Vaccine recipients posted higher spike-specific TCR breadth than their placebo counterparts.

This CDR3 comprises 16 residues. Germline CDR1 and CDR2: SGHNT and YENEEA. V was pared by 2 bases and J by 0 bases, with 1 base of the junction left unmatched. The data were produced by immunoSEQ multiplex PCR, yet TCRdb's version contains in-frame clones alone and is incomplete. The data show about 350,000 clones, about 87% seen once. In regard to this clone: What it recognizes is unknown.

The treatment: 19 received Ad26.COV2.S at low or high dose, single or two shots; about 5 received placebo; per-sample allocation not given. The samples date from day 63 after the first vaccine or placebo injection. The TCR was taken from a person between 18 and 59 years old who received the Ad26.COV2.S COVID-19 vaccine or a placebo. This specimen was peripheral blood, taken in a trial of Ad26.COV2.S vaccine versus placebo. The gene calls are TRBV11-3 and TRBJ2-1, with 10 bases fitting TRBD2. The CDR3 sequence is CASSLWTSGSYNEQFF. CDR3 coding DNA: TGTGCCAGCAGCTTATGGACTAGCGGCTCCTACAATGAGCAGTTCTTC.